The 16 T cell receptor beta chains in this list originate from one sample, sequenced in a study of shared clonotypes between healthy human individuals. Libraries were prepared by immunoSEQ multiplex PCR; TCRdb keeps only in-frame clonotypes and omits some of them. The profile shows roughly 2.2 million clones, 85% to 95% of them singletons. What was sequenced was naive CD4+ T cells from PBMCs. Documented subset: CD45RA+ positively selected. These receptors all stem from a man aged 18 to 30 in good health. Some clones in this sample may be carry-over from other donors' samples.

J is TRBJ2-2 and V is TRBV7-9; D gene unclear. Germline lookup yields CDR1 SEHNR and CDR2 FQNEAQ (reference sequence). The length of the CDR3 is 12 residues. Deletions cut 5 bases from V and 4 bases from J, with 5 bases between. As DNA, the CDR3 is TGTGCCAGCAGCCTCATCACCGGGGAGCTGTTTTTT. This encodes CASSLITGELFF.

V usage is TRBV6-5 and J usage is TRBJ1-1, with a weak D call TRBD1 (5 bases). V lost 6 bases and J 5 bases, leaving 13 bases between the germline ends. Germline V gene sequence: CDR1 MNHEY, CDR2 SVGAGI. The CDR3 runs to 13 residues. Written as DNA, the CDR3 is TGTGCCAGCAGGGGGGACGGGGAGACTGAAGCTTTCTTT. This sequence encodes CASRGDGETEAFF.

This clone has more than one count but fewer than ten. The V call is TRBV6-5, the J call TRBJ1-1; TRBD1 is a possible D gene (6 bases). V shed 4 bases and J shed 0 bases, with 12 bases lying between them. Germline CDR1 is MNHEY and CDR2 is SVGAGI. CDR3 length equals 15 residues. The DNA of the CDR3 is TGTGCCAGCAGTTTAAACGGACAGCTGAACACTGAAGCTTTCTTT. This translates into CASSLNGQLNTEAFF.

This chain joins TRBV25-1 and TRBJ2-5, with D unresolved. Germline loops: CDR1 MGHDK, CDR2 SYGVNS. Trimming left V 0 bases short and J 2 bases short, with 10 bases between. The CDR3 is made up of 15 amino acids. This chain's CDR3 is CASSEYGFHQETQYF. The CDR3 region has the DNA TGTGCCAGCAGTGAATATGGGTTCCATCAAGAGACCCAGTACTTC.

J is TRBJ1-2 and V is TRBV21-1; the DNA was not compared with TRBD1, the D call given in the table. TRBV21-1 is a pseudogene. CDR3 length: 12 residues. This chain's CDR3 is CASSPRQKGYTF. The CDR3 DNA reads TGTGCCAGCAGCCCTCGACAGAAAGGCTACACCTTC.

The genes are TRBV4-2 and TRBJ1-4, with unresolved D. This CDR3 has 14 residues. Germline CDR1 is LGHNA and CDR2 is YNFKEQ. Trimming removed 4 bases from V and 1 base from J, with 7 bases in between. This CDR3 reads CASSRRETNEKLFF. The CDR3 coding sequence is TGTGCCAGCAGCCGCAGAGAAACTAATGAAAAACTGTTTTTT.

This clone was seen once. This sequence joins TRBV13 and TRBJ1-3, with D hard to call. The ends were cut back, 5 bases at V and 0 bases at J, with 20 bases in the middle. Per germline, CDR1 PRHDT and CDR2 FYEKMQ (reference sequence). This CDR3 is built from 18 residues. CDR3 region: CASSPRRRELSSGNTIYF. The CDR3 bases are TGTGCCAGCAGCCCCCGGAGACGGGAACTGAGCTCTGGAAACACCATATATTTT.

J is TRBJ2-7 and V is TRBV5-1; D is possibly TRBD1 (5 bases). With 0 bases removed from V and 4 bases from J, the gap between germline ends came to 14 bases. This CDR3 region has 15 residues. Per germline, CDR1 SGHRS and CDR2 YFSETQ. As DNA, the CDR3 is TGCGCCAGCAGCTTGGCCCCACAGGACCTTTACGAGCAGTACTTC. As protein: CASSLAPQDLYEQYF.

This chain joins TRBV5-6 and TRBJ1-4; 7 bases align to TRBD1. J was trimmed by 4 bases and V by 2 bases; bases with no gene match: 11. Germline-derived CDR1 and CDR2 are SGHDT and YYEEEE. The CDR3 is 17 residues long. The CDR3 nucleotides read TGTGCCAGCAGCTTTCGGTTCAGGGGGGCTGGTAATGAAAAACTGTTTTTT. Its translation is CASSFRFRGAGNEKLFF.

V usage is TRBV6-5 and J usage is TRBJ2-1, with D uncertain. From germline, CDR1 is MNHEY and CDR2 SVGAGI. V lost 4 bases and J 7 bases, leaving 17 bases between the germline ends. The CDR3 length is 15 residues. The CDR3 nucleotides read TGTGCCAGCAGTTTTCACGATCCCCAGAATAATGAGCAGTTCTTC. Protein product: CASSFHDPQNNEQFF.

The rearrangement joins TRBV5-4 to TRBJ2-7; D remains unclear. This CDR3 spans 13 amino acids. CDR1 is SGHNT, CDR2 YYREEE, per germline (reference sequence). V dropped 4 bases and J dropped 3 bases, with 11 bases sitting between them. The CDR3 region is CASSTPGVYEQYF. CDR3 nucleotides: TGTGCCAGCAGCACCCCAGGAGTCTACGAGCAGTACTTC.

V is TRBV5-1 and J is TRBJ2-1, with a tentative D call TRBD2 (6 bases). Germline V gives CDR1 SGHRS, CDR2 YFSETQ. With 2 bases removed from V and 9 bases from J, the gap between germline ends came to 15 bases. The CDR3 length is 14 residues. CDR3 sequence reads: CASSFSGGRGEQFF. In DNA form, the CDR3 reads TGCGCCAGCAGCTTCTCAGGAGGGCGGGGTGAGCAGTTCTTC.

This clone appeared once. This chain uses TRBV2 with TRBJ2-7; TRBD1 aligns across 7 bases. CDR1 is SNHLY and CDR2 is FYNNEI in the germline V gene. V was clipped by 6 bases and J by 2 bases; unmatched bases: 7. CDR3 size: 14 residues. The CDR3 reads CASSGWQGAYEQYF. The CDR3, as DNA: TGTGCCAGCAGCGGGTGGCAGGGGGCCTACGAGCAGTACTTC.

This clone appeared once. This chain connects TRBV18 to TRBJ1-1; tentative D call: TRBD1 (5 bases). The V and J ends lost 8 bases and 5 bases respectively, with 15 bases between them. Germline V gene lookup returns CDR1 KGHSH and CDR2 LQKENI. The CDR3 has 13 residues. The CDR3 DNA reads TGTGCCAGCGCCGGGACCAGGGAAACTGAAGCTTTCTTT. This translates into CASAGTRETEAFF.

On this clone itself: In the same sample, other DNA sequences code for this CDR3. This chain links TRBV7-6 with TRBJ2-2; no clear D gene. Germline CDR1 is SGHVS and CDR2 is FNYEAQ. This CDR3 is 13 amino acids long. Trimming took 2 bases from V and 4 from J, leaving 5 bases between them. CDR3 in amino acids: CASSLRRTGELFF. CDR3 in DNA: TGTGCCAGCAGCTTAAGGCGCACCGGGGAGCTGTTTTTT.

The chain is built from TRBV5-4 and TRBJ2-2; 10 bases match TRBD2. The CDR3 totals 16 residues. The ends lost 0 bases at V and 8 bases at J; junction bases unmatched: 7. Germline V gene lookup returns CDR1 SGHNT and CDR2 YYREEE (reference sequence). CDR3 loop: CASSLVSSGSGGELFF. CDR3 DNA: TGTGCCAGCAGCTTGGTGTCTAGCGGGAGCGGAGGGGAGCTGTTTTTT.